The sequence of this T cell receptor beta chain was determined in a study of OX40 agonist ivuxolimab in advanced cancers. Regarding the complete study: Ivuxolimab, which targeted the costimulatory receptor OX40 (CD134), was an agonistic, fully human IgG2 monoclonal antibody. Intravenous ivuxolimab was administered to patients every 2 weeks at six dose levels: 0.01, 0.1, 0.3, 1.5, 3 and 10 mg/kg. Of the approximately 50 dose-escalation patients, hepatocellular carcinoma was present in roughly 19, melanoma in approximately 15, renal cell carcinoma in 9 and head and neck cancer in 9. The dose-escalation cohort was 82.7% male with a mean age of around 64 years, ranging from roughly 20 to 85. Patients were allowed to have had prior anti-PD-1, anti-PD-L1 or anti-CTLA-4 therapy, and 40% of the dose-escalation patients had previously received checkpoint inhibitors. Partial responses occurred in three dose-escalation patients: two with cutaneous melanoma and one with hepatocellular carcinoma. The point of sequencing TCRbeta in the periphery was to test whether ivuxolimab changed TCR sequence diversity and drove clonal T-cell expansion. The paper reports the monotherapy dose-escalation portion (N ≈ 52 patients) of the phase I ivuxolimab trial.

Study-wide findings and limitations: In partial responders in the 0.1-3.0 mg/kg groups, normalized peripheral clonal expansion was found to be among the lowest, especially among CD8+ T cells. The antigen specificity of the peripheral T cells that underwent clonal expansion was not determined. Low levels of normalized T-cell clonal expansion were also seen in some nonresponding patients. At doses of 0.1 to 3.0 mg/kg, clonal expansion of both CD4+ and CD8+ T cells in blood was seen between baseline and week 6. After ivuxolimab, CD8+ T cells had more expanded clones than CD4+ T cells on average.

To sequence the TCRbeta CDR3 region, genomic DNA was isolated from the sorted cells. The immunoSEQ Assay was used for sequencing of TCRbeta CDR3 regions. Held by TCRdb, this immuneACCESS table contains in-frame sequences only and omits some clones. Under half of the omission traces to an unresolved V gene where checked; the cause of the rest is unknown. The sample table lists tens of thousands of clones, roughly 80% of them with a count of one. The ten largest clones take up around 3.3% of the sample. As regards this clone: Its cognate antigen has yet to be identified. The record has no base qualities; no much larger clone is one base away.

Patients with autoimmune disease history or receiving systemic immunosuppression were excluded from the trial. In every dose cohort, peripheral blood was drawn for TCR sequencing at baseline, cycle 4 day 1, and cycle 7 day 1. Samples came from an open-label, multicenter, first-in-human phase I dose-escalation trial of ivuxolimab. Adults with locally advanced or metastatic melanoma, renal cell carcinoma, hepatocellular carcinoma or head and neck squamous cell carcinoma were enrolled in the trial. Before TCR sequencing, CD4+ and CD8+ T cells were separately sorted from peripheral blood. Taken from the germline V gene, the CDR1 and CDR2 loops are SGHRS and YFSETQ. The CDR3 measures 15 amino acids from cysteine to phenylalanine. Only the CDR3 part of the read is kept: 45 bases, read in frame from the first base. V loses 5 bases at its end and J loses 5 bases; junction bases beyond the gene matches: 7.

Sequences were derived from CD4+ or CD8+ T cells sorted from blood, sampled in a trial of the OX40 agonist ivuxolimab. This clonotype was obtained from an adult with an advanced solid tumor such as melanoma, head and neck, liver or kidney cancer. The V and J segments used are TRBV5-1 and TRBJ2-5; the central 12 bases match TRBD2. For the CDR3, the sequence is CASRPLAGGPETQYF. The nucleotide sequence is given as TGCGCCAGCAGACCCCTAGCGGGGGGGCCTGAGACCCAGTACTTC. The CDR3, completed at both ends by the reference TRBV5-1 and TRBJ2-5 genes, gives the full variable domain KAGVTQTPRYLIKTRGQQVTLSCSPISGHRSVSWYQQTPGQGLQFLFEYFSETQRNKGNFPGRFSGRQFSNSRSEMNVSTLELGDSALYLCASRPLAGGPETQYFGPGTRLLVL.